This T cell receptor (beta chain) came from a study of graft-versus-host responses after intestinal transplantation. Study information: Anti-thymocyte globulin induction preceded two to four years of tacrolimus and steroid maintenance in all recipients. Findings and limits, study-wide: Patients with graft-donor T cell macrochimerism had high graft-versus-host to host-versus-graft clonal ratios in allografts. The marrow of recipients harbored GvH clones, and ileum or blood showed some of them first.

Libraries were prepared by immunoSEQ multiplex PCR; TCRdb keeps only in-frame clonotypes and omits some of them. The profile shows fewer than 95,000 clones, approximately 92% of them singletons. Concerning this clone itself: Its antigen remains unidentified.

The CDR3 contains 18 residues. V lost 2 bases and J lost 6; bases outside the gene matches: 19. The rearrangement links TRBV23-1 to TRBJ2-7; TRBD2 matches at 7 bases. TRBV23-1 is assigned to the ORF class and has an uncertain function. The sequence was collected from a human donor who received an intestinal transplant. Specimen: unstimulated CD8+ T cells sorted from spleen or lymph node cells, collected before intestinal transplant. The CDR3 loop reads CASSQPYPPVGGGREQYF. As DNA, the CDR3 is TGCGCCAGCAGTCAACCCTACCCCCCGGTGGGGGGGGGACGCGAGCAGTACTTC.